The 7 T cell receptor beta chains below all came from one sample that was sequenced in a study of cytomegalovirus exposure and HLA in healthy donors. The assay was immunoSEQ multiplex PCR, and TCRdb's table has in-frame clones only and misses some. The data contain 110,000 to 150,000 clones, approximately 94% of them singletons. Source material: PBMCs. These TCRs come from a man aged 18 to 30 in good health and CMV-seropositive.

V usage is TRBV29-1 and J usage is TRBJ2-2; TRBD1 might be the D (5 bases). Per germline, CDR1 SQVTM and CDR2 ANQGSEA. Trimming stripped 6 bases from V and 3 bases from J, with 11 bases between. The CDR3 has 13 amino acids. The CDR3 region is CSVVREYTGELFF. The CDR3, as DNA: TGCAGCGTCGTCAGGGAATACACCGGGGAGCTGTTTTTT.

This chain links TRBV11-2 with TRBJ2-7, with a tentative D call TRBD2 (5 bases). The CDR3 loop spans 14 amino acids. Deletions cut 0 bases from V and 2 bases from J, with 8 bases between. Germline lookup yields CDR1 SGHAT and CDR2 FQNNGV. CDR3 bases: TGTGCCAGCAGCTTAGAGGACGGGACCTACGAGCAGTACTTC. Translation: CASSLEDGTYEQYF.

V and J are TRBV5-4 and TRBJ2-2; 7 nucleotides align to TRBD1. V lost 4 bases and J lost 0; bases outside the gene matches: 3. The CDR3 consists of 15 residues. Germline V gives CDR1 SGHNT, CDR2 YYREEE (reference sequence). DNA for the CDR3: TGTGCCAGCAGCCAAGGGACAGCGAACACCGGGGAGCTGTTTTTT. It codes for CASSQGTANTGELFF.

The chain uses TRBV10-3 and TRBJ2-7, with D possibly being TRBD2 (5 bases). This CDR3 region has 12 residues. V was pared by 2 bases and J by 6 bases, with 8 bases between. The V gene's germline CDR1 is ENHRY and CDR2 SYGVKD. The CDR3 loop reads CAISERGSEQYF. CDR3 bases: TGTGCCATCAGTGAGAGAGGGAGCGAGCAGTACTTC.

This clone was recorded once. The chain couples TRBV29-1 to TRBJ2-6, with 8 bases fitting TRBD2. The J segment lost 2 bases and the V segment lost 5 bases, leaving 8 bases of the junction unmatched. The CDR3 contains 16 residues. Germline lookup yields CDR1 SQVTM and CDR2 ANQGSEA. CDR3 residues: CSVSDGGGAGANVLTF. CDR3 DNA: TGCAGCGTTTCGGACGGGGGGGGCGCTGGGGCCAACGTCCTGACTTTC.

This clone appeared once. The chain couples TRBV9 to TRBJ1-3, with D maybe TRBD1 (5 bases). V was cut by 0 bases and J by 4 bases, with 11 bases left in between. This CDR3 is 15 amino acids long. From germline, CDR1 is SGDLS and CDR2 YYNGEE. CDR3: CASSVGQSSGNTIYF. In DNA, the CDR3 is TGTGCCAGCAGCGTAGGACAGAGCTCGGGAAACACCATATATTTT.

The chain is built from TRBV7-2 and TRBJ2-7, with TRBD1 matching over 9 bases. CDR1 is SGHTA, CDR2 FQGNSA, per germline. This CDR3 comprises 15 residues. Germline trimming cut 1 base from V and 4 bases from J; bases unmatched to any gene: 5. The CDR3 sequence is CASSLEAGTGYEQYF. CDR3 sequence (DNA): TGTGCCAGCAGCTTAGAGGCTGGGACAGGGTACGAGCAGTACTTC. Together with reference TRBV7-2 and TRBJ2-7, the CDR3 gives the full variable domain: GAGVSQSPSNKVTEKGKDVELRCDPISGHTALYWYRQSLGQGLEFLIYFQGNSAPDKSGLPSDRFSAERTGGSVSTLTIQRTQQEDSAVYLCASSLEAGTGYEQYFGPGTRLTVT.